The clone carrying this T cell receptor beta chain is labeled medium-sized. The antigen is undetermined. Cultured CD4+ T-cell DNA underwent Oncomine TCR Beta short-read sequencing. TCRdb fed the PCR reads into MiXCR, producing one record per CDR3 protein. This sample carries roughly 10,000 distinct CDR3 sequences, under 30% of them seen once, and the ten largest clones take approximately 16%. These data come from a study of vaccination and CD4 T cells after COVID-19. Study in general: Blood was drawn a median around 72 days post second dose, range 14 to 241. The stimulating agents, overlapping spike peptides, came from SARS-CoV-2, HCoV-NL63, HCoV-OC43 and HCoV-229E. Cultures that served as controls received a CEFX pool, an HIV-1 Nef pool, or no peptide.

Treatment noted: roughly ten-day PBMC culture with coronavirus spike peptide pools or control peptides (ViraFEST assay). The CDR3 length is 20 residues. Trimming took 6 bases from V and 0 from J, leaving 29 bases between them. Germline V CDR1 and CDR2: MNHEY, SMNVEV (reference sequence). The sequence came from a human donor who had recovered from COVID-19. The chain carries TRBV27 and TRBJ1-2; D is uncertain. The sample consisted of CD4+ T cells from blood, cultured in vitro, taken after SARS-CoV-2 vaccination. The DNA of the CDR3 is TGTGCCAGCAGCCCTTATCGGGGTGCAGTGTCACGCCCGACTAACTATGGCTACACCTTC. This translates into CASSPYRGAVSRPTNYGYTF.